The 7 T cell receptor beta chains below were found in one sample sequenced in a study of Graves' ophthalmopathy and Graves' hyperthyroidism. Transcripts of RNA were the source for amplifying TCR beta CDR3 regions. The first round was an RT-PCR with HTBI primers, and the second round was a multiplex PCR. From the multiplex PCR reads, TCRdb called clonotypes with MiXCR, one entry per CDR3 protein. The sample records about 160,000 distinct CDR3 sequences, around 40% being singletons. The sequencing sample was made of peripheral blood. The receptors originated from a man aged 25 to 40 with Graves' ophthalmopathy.

This clonotype was observed at least ten times. The rearrangement joins TRBV7-4 to TRBJ2-2; D perhaps matches TRBD2 (6 bases). Between the trimmed V and J ends, which lost 2 bases and 0 bases, there was a span of 25 bases. CDR1 SGHVT and CDR2 SQSDAQ come from the germline V gene. This CDR3 comprises 21 residues. CDR3 in amino acids: CASSLPPGKSGTGPNTGELFF. CDR3 in DNA: TGTGCCAGCAGCTTACCCCCGGGGAAATCCGGGACTGGTCCGAACACCGGGGAGCTGTTTTTT.

This clonotype occurred many times. V is TRBV12-3 or TRBV12-4 and J is TRBJ2-6, with D tentatively TRBD1 or TRBD2 (5 bases each). V lost 6 bases and J lost 2, with 11 bases in between. The CDR3 extends over 15 amino acids. As DNA, the CDR3 is TGTGCCAGCAGACGGATGGGGGCTGGGGCCAACGTCCTGACTTTC. Translating it yields CASRRMGAGANVLTF.

This chain links TRBV5-1 with TRBJ2-7; D possibly corresponds to TRBD1 (6 bases). Germline assignment: CDR1 SGHRS and CDR2 YFSETQ. V was clipped by 1 base and J by 3 bases, with 8 bases between them. This CDR3 comprises 13 residues. The CDR3 DNA reads TGCGCCAGCAGCTTGACAGGGAACTACGAGCAGTACTTC. This translates into CASSLTGNYEQYF.

The chain links TRBV7-2 to TRBJ2-7; no reliable D call. Trimming took 5 bases from V and 2 from J, leaving 10 bases between them. Germline V gives CDR1 SGHTA, CDR2 FQGNSA. The CDR3 covers 13 residues. CDR3 loop: CASSKSTAYEQYF. In nucleotides, the CDR3 is TGTGCCAGCAGCAAATCTACAGCCTACGAGCAGTACTTC. Looking up the rest from reference TRBV7-2 and TRBJ2-7 gives the full variable domain: GAGVSQSPSNKVTEKGKDVELRCDPISGHTALYWYRQSLGQGLEFLIYFQGNSAPDKSGLPSDRFSAERTGGSVSTLTIQRTQQEDSAVYLCASSKSTAYEQYFGPGTRLTVT.

This clonotype was seen repeatedly, ten times or more. In DNA, the CDR3 is TGTGCCAGCAGTTACTCGTATCAGGTGAACACTGAAGCTTTCTTT. Amino acid sequence: CASSYSYQVNTEAFF. This chain joins TRBV6-5 and TRBJ1-1; no clear D gene. Deletions cut 0 bases from V and 0 bases from J, with 8 bases between. Germline V CDR1 and CDR2: MNHEY, SVGAGI. CDR3 length: 15 residues.

In this sample, this clonotype turned up many times. The chain links TRBV28 to TRBJ2-7; 9 bases match TRBD2. Germline CDR1 is MDHEN and CDR2 is SYDVKM. The CDR3 is 17 residues long. J was trimmed by 1 base and V by 8 bases; bases with no gene match: 15. The CDR3 loop reads CASYSLARLAGSYEQYF. The CDR3 DNA reads TGTGCCAGCTACAGTTTGGCTCGCCTAGCGGGATCCTACGAGCAGTACTTC.

The V gene is TRBV5-5, the J gene TRBJ1-1, with D uncertain. CDR3 size: 14 residues. Germline lookup yields CDR1 SGHKS and CDR2 YYEKEE (reference sequence). V lost 7 bases to trimming and J lost 4 bases, with 17 bases between them. The CDR3 DNA sequence: TGTGCCAGCTCTCTGGGCGGCCCCATCACTGAAGCTTTCTTT. This codes for CASSLGGPITEAFF. Supplemented by reference TRBV5-5 and TRBJ1-1, the full variable domain reads DAGVTQSPTHLIKTRGQQVTLRCSPISGHKSVSWYQQVLGQGPQFIFQYYEKEERGRGNFPDRFSARQFPNYSSELNVNALLLGDSALYLCASSLGGPITEAFFGQGTRLTVV.